The 32 T cell receptor beta chains presented below share a single source sample, sequenced in a study of shared clonotypes between healthy human individuals. Produced via immunoSEQ multiplex PCR; TCRdb's table is partial and in-frame only. Of 1,500,000 or so clones listed, approximately 98.5% are singletons. Sequenced sample: naive CD4+ T cells sorted from blood. The subset is: CD45RA+ positively selected. The origin of the receptors is a man aged 25 to 40 in good health.

The J gene is TRBJ2-1, the V gene TRBV7-8; 8 bases agree with TRBD2. CDR1 is SGHVS, CDR2 FQNEAQ, per germline. J was trimmed by 3 bases and V by 2 bases; bases with no gene match: 3. The CDR3 sequence is 15 residues long. This chain's CDR3 is CASSLRLAGYNEQFF. The CDR3 DNA reads TGTGCCAGCAGCTTACGCCTAGCGGGCTACAATGAGCAGTTCTTC.

The genes are TRBV19 and TRBJ2-3, with 14 bases fitting TRBD2. The CDR3 is 19 amino acids. After removal of 2 bases from V and 6 bases from J, the junction contained 13 bases not matched to a gene. Germline assignment: CDR1 LNHDA and CDR2 SQIVND (reference sequence). The DNA of the CDR3 is TGTGCCAGTAGTATAAGTATCCGGGGACTAGCGGGAGTGGCGGATACGCAGTATTTT. Translating gives CASSISIRGLAGVADTQYF.

The rearrangement joins TRBV2 to TRBJ2-1; unclear D gene. There are 13 residues in the CDR3. Between the trimmed V and J ends, which lost 1 base and 12 bases, there was a span of 13 bases. Germline V gene data show CDR1 as SNHLY and CDR2 as FYNNEI. In DNA form, the CDR3 reads TGTGCCAGCAGTGAAGAAGGCTTATCGGGGCAGTTCTTC. This codes for CASSEEGLSGQFF.

The chain combines TRBV4-1 with TRBJ1-2; TRBD1 aligns across 7 bases. Germline V CDR1 and CDR2: MGHRA, YSYEKL. The CDR3 spans 14 residues. With V trimmed by 5 bases and J by 4 bases, 7 bases remained unmatched. The CDR3 protein is CASSTTGESYGYTF. The CDR3 bases are TGCGCCAGCAGCACCACAGGGGAATCCTATGGCTACACCTTC.

This clone has only one observation. This sample also contains other DNA sequences that code for the same CDR3. The rearrangement uses TRBV5-1 and TRBJ2-1, with D uncertain. Trimming removed 2 bases from V and 7 bases from J, with 4 bases in between. In germline, CDR1 is SGHRS, CDR2 YFSETQ. The CDR3 length is 11 residues. The CDR3 sequence: CASSLSNEQFF. Here the CDR3 DNA reads TGCGCCAGCAGCTTATCAAATGAGCAGTTCTTC.

The gene calls are TRBV14 and TRBJ2-1, with 7 bases lining up with TRBD2. After removal of 6 bases from V and 5 bases from J, the junction contained 10 bases not matched to a gene. Germline V gene data show CDR1 as SGHDN and CDR2 as FVKESK. The CDR3 runs 15 residues. For the CDR3, the DNA is TGTGCCAGCAGGGCGCTCGGACTAGACCACAATGAGCAGTTCTTC. Translating it yields CASRALGLDHNEQFF. Full variable domain (missing parts from reference TRBV14 and TRBJ2-1): EAGVTQFPSHSVIEKGQTVTLRCDPISGHDNLYWYRRVMGKEIKFLLHFVKESKQDESGMPNNRFLAERTGGTYSTLKVQPAELEDSGVYFCASRALGLDHNEQFFGPGTRLTVL.

The chain uses TRBV9 and TRBJ2-3, with TRBD2 identical over 8 bases. V dropped 0 bases and J dropped 8; count of bases not matched to a gene: 8. Germline V gene sequence: CDR1 SGDLS, CDR2 YYNGEE. This CDR3 region has 15 residues. DNA of the CDR3: TGTGCCAGCAGCGTAGCGGGGGGGGCCACGGGTACGCAGTATTTT. Translating it yields CASSVAGGATGTQYF.

J is TRBJ2-3 and V is TRBV4-2, with a possible D match to TRBD2 (6 bases). In germline, CDR1 is LGHNA, CDR2 YNFKEQ. With 0 bases removed from V and 2 bases from J, the gap between germline ends came to 12 bases. CDR3 size: 16 residues. CDR3 DNA: TGTGCCAGCAGCCAAGAGGGGGGACGTACCACAGATACGCAGTATTTT. Encoded protein: CASSQEGGRTTDTQYF.

V gene TRBV5-4 combines with J gene TRBJ2-5, with 7 positions matching TRBD1. The CDR3 is made up of 14 amino acids. With V trimmed by 1 base and J by 1 base, 1 base remained unmatched. Germline V CDR1 and CDR2: SGHNT, YYREEE (reference sequence). CDR3 amino acids: CASSLRGLQETQYF. CDR3 in DNA: TGTGCCAGCAGCTTGAGGGGGCTCCAAGAGACCCAGTACTTC.

The gene calls are TRBV14 and TRBJ2-1; 10 bases line up with TRBD2. Per the germline V gene, CDR1 is SGHDN and CDR2 is FVKESK. The CDR3 totals 16 residues. With 3 bases clipped from V and 4 bases from J, the junction kept 6 bases outside the gene matches. The CDR3: CASSQDTSGVYNEQFF. CDR3 nucleotides: TGTGCCAGCAGCCAGGACACTAGCGGGGTGTACAATGAGCAGTTCTTC.

The count of this clone is one. V is TRBV7-9 and J is TRBJ1-1; tentatively, D is TRBD1 (6 bases). Trimming pared 2 bases from V and 4 bases from J, leaving 11 bases between. In germline, CDR1 is SEHNR, CDR2 FQNEAQ (reference sequence). CDR3 size: 14 residues. The CDR3 is CASSLYRVGTEAFF. CDR3 bases: TGTGCCAGCAGCTTATACAGGGTTGGCACTGAAGCTTTCTTT.

The rearrangement links TRBV19 to TRBJ2-1, with 7 bases identical to TRBD2. J was trimmed by 7 bases and V by 4 bases; bases with no gene match: 13. The CDR3 contains 16 residues. The germline V gene has CDR1 LNHDA and CDR2 SQIVND (reference sequence). CDR3: CASSKSAGRYGNEQFF. DNA for the CDR3: TGTGCCAGTAGTAAGTCGGCCGGGAGGTACGGTAATGAGCAGTTCTTC.

This rearrangement joins TRBV14 to TRBJ2-7; D ambiguous. The CDR3 is made up of 16 amino acids. Per the germline V gene, CDR1 is SGHDN and CDR2 is FVKESK. Deletions cut 1 base from V and 4 bases from J, with 17 bases between. DNA for the CDR3: TGTGCCAGCAGCCAAGTCTTGGCTCCTGGAGCTTACGAGCAGTACTTC. Amino acid sequence: CASSQVLAPGAYEQYF.

Worth noting for this clone: Other DNA sequences in this sample translate to the same CDR3. The J gene is TRBJ2-2, the V gene TRBV18, with no clear D. V was cut by 3 bases and J by 5 bases, with 7 bases left in between. The germline V gene has CDR1 KGHSH and CDR2 LQKENI. This CDR3 is built from 13 residues. The CDR3 loop reads CASSPKGTGELFF. The CDR3 coding sequence is TGTGCCAGCTCACCGAAGGGTACCGGGGAGCTGTTTTTT.

This rearrangement joins TRBV30 to TRBJ2-7; no firm D call. Looked up from germline, CDR1 is GTSNPN and CDR2 is SVGIG (reference sequence). The V end lost 6 bases, the J end lost 3 bases, and 18 bases lay between the germline ends. The CDR3 is 14 amino acids. CDR3 amino acids: CACSSGRPIYEQYF. CDR3 in DNA: TGTGCCTGCTCGAGTGGCAGGCCAATCTACGAGCAGTACTTC.

A remark on this clone: The sample has other DNA sequences that encode this CDR3 too. This rearrangement joins TRBV4-1 to TRBJ2-5; D is unresolved. The CDR3 contains 13 residues. The V gene lost 1 base and the J gene lost 2 bases, with 5 bases spanning the gap. CDR1 and CDR2 from the germline V gene are MGHRA and YSYEKL. This CDR3 is CASSQGIQETQYF. The CDR3 DNA is TGCGCCAGCAGCCAAGGGATTCAAGAGACCCAGTACTTC.

The J gene is TRBJ2-1, the V gene TRBV27, with a weak D call TRBD2 (5 bases). This CDR3 comprises 15 residues. Germline V gene data show CDR1 as MNHEY and CDR2 as SMNVEV (reference sequence). The germline V and J ends were trimmed by 10 bases and 4 bases, with 20 bases remaining between them. CDR3 residues: CATGPDLHRYNEQFF. The CDR3 DNA is TGTGCCACTGGACCGGACTTACACAGATACAATGAGCAGTTCTTC.

The chain carries TRBV19 and TRBJ2-2, with D perhaps TRBD1 (5 bases). This CDR3 is 17 amino acids long. V was shortened by 1 base and J by 5 bases, with 17 bases between the two germline ends. CDR1 and CDR2 from the germline V gene are LNHDA and SQIVND (reference sequence). Here the CDR3 DNA reads TGTGCCAGTAGTATAGGCAGGGCAGGGTCCCAAACCGGGGAGCTGTTTTTT. It encodes CASSIGRAGSQTGELFF.

J is TRBJ1-1 and V is TRBV29-1; possibly TRBD1 for D (6 bases). The germline V and J ends were trimmed by 6 bases and 2 bases, with 13 bases remaining between them. Germline CDR1 is SQVTM and CDR2 is ANQGSEA. The CDR3 runs to 13 residues. The CDR3, as DNA: TGCAGCGTCACAGGGTTCATAAACACTGAAGCTTTCTTT. It is translated as CSVTGFINTEAFF.

This clone is a singleton in its sample. Distinct nucleotide sequences in the sample also encode this CDR3. The chain employs TRBV5-8 and TRBJ2-5; D remains ambiguous. The germline V gene encodes CDR1 SGHTS and CDR2 YDEGEE. The CDR3 has 13 residues. V lost 0 bases, J lost 1 base, and 4 bases lay in between. The CDR3 region is CASSLDSQETQYF. CDR3 sequence (DNA): TGTGCCAGCAGCTTGGACTCCCAAGAGACCCAGTACTTC.

The genes are TRBV7-3 and TRBJ2-5; TRBD2 might be the D (5 bases). There are 13 residues in the CDR3. Germline CDR1 SGHTA, CDR2 FQGTGA. Trimming stripped 8 bases from V and 5 bases from J, with 15 bases between. The CDR3 sequence is CASQRGIGETQYF. The CDR3 nucleotides read TGTGCCAGCCAACGGGGTATTGGGGAGACCCAGTACTTC. Based on the CDR3 plus reference TRBV7-3 and TRBJ2-5, the full variable domain is GAGVSQTPSNKVTEKGKYVELRCDPISGHTALYWYRQSLGQGPEFLIYFQGTGAADDSGLPNDRFFAVRPEGSVSTLKIQRTERGDSAVYLCASQRGIGETQYFGPGTRLLVL.

The V call is TRBV7-2, the J call TRBJ2-3; tentative D call: TRBD1 (6 bases). Germline CDR1 and CDR2: SGHTA and FQGNSA. V was cut by 7 bases and J by 4 bases, with 15 bases left in between. The CDR3 has 14 residues. CDR3 sequence (DNA): TGTGCCAGCACCCGGGACACAAAGGCAGATACGCAGTATTTT. It yields the protein CASTRDTKADTQYF.

The gene calls are TRBV6-5 and TRBJ2-5; D is perhaps TRBD2 (6 bases). This CDR3 is built from 13 residues. Germline CDR1 MNHEY, CDR2 SVGAGI. Trimming removed 8 bases at V and 5 bases at J, with 15 bases between. The CDR3, as DNA: TGTGCCAGCGTTAGGGCTAGCGACGAGACCCAGTACTTC. This encodes CASVRASDETQYF.

CDR3 DNA sequence: TGCGCCAGCAGCTTGATAGTGTTGGGTGGGGTAACGAGTGTGGCCAATGAGCAGTTCTTC. It yields the protein CASSLIVLGGVTSVANEQFF. The rearrangement links TRBV5-1 to TRBJ2-1; no firm D call. V gave up 1 base and J gave up 6 bases, with 29 bases separating them. Germline values: CDR1 SGHRS, CDR2 YFSETQ. The length of the CDR3 is 20 residues.

This chain connects TRBV4-3 to TRBJ2-1, with D possibly being TRBD1 (5 bases). The CDR3 sequence is 14 residues long. Trimming removed 1 base from V and 9 bases from J, with 13 bases in between. CDR1 and CDR2 from the germline V gene are LGHNA and YSLEER. The CDR3 here is CASSQGAGLGEQFF. In DNA form, the CDR3 reads TGCGCCAGCAGCCAAGGTGCAGGGCTAGGTGAGCAGTTCTTC.

The genes are TRBV4-2 and TRBJ2-7; D ambiguous. Germline V gene lookup returns CDR1 LGHNA and CDR2 YNFKEQ. The CDR3 runs to 12 residues. Trimming removed 3 bases at V and 4 bases at J, with 7 bases between. In nucleotides, the CDR3 is TGTGCCAGCAGCCAGGATACGTACGAGCAGTACTTC. The encoded protein is CASSQDTYEQYF.

CDR3 DNA sequence: TGTGCCAGCAGTCGTTCCAGCGGCAATCAGCCCCAGCATTTT. Its translation is CASSRSSGNQPQHF. The V gene is TRBV6-5, the J gene TRBJ1-5; D gene ambiguous. From germline, CDR1 is MNHEY and CDR2 SVGAGI. V lost 5 bases to trimming and J lost 2 bases, with 10 bases between them. The CDR3 consists of 14 residues.

The V gene is TRBV14, the J gene TRBJ2-7; the match to TRBD1 covers 8 bases. V shed 3 bases and J 2 bases; nucleotides not matched to a gene: 12. The CDR3 spans 17 residues. CDR1 and CDR2 (germline): SGHDN, FVKESK. CDR3 residues: CASSQLPAGQVAYEQYF. The CDR3 DNA reads as TGTGCCAGCAGCCAGCTCCCTGCGGGACAGGTGGCCTACGAGCAGTACTTC.

The chain links TRBV19 to TRBJ2-7, with D possibly TRBD2 on 6 matching bases. The CDR3 runs 15 residues. Germline V CDR1 and CDR2: LNHDA, SQIVND (reference sequence). V was clipped by 3 bases and J by 1 base, with 13 bases between them. The CDR3 DNA sequence: TGTGCCAGTAGTATCCAGCGGGTAGCTTCCTACGAGCAGTACTTC. Amino acids: CASSIQRVASYEQYF. The complete variable domain, with remaining parts taken from reference TRBV19 and TRBJ2-7, reads DGGITQSPKYLFRKEGQNVTLSCEQNLNHDAMYWYRQDPGQGLRLIYYSQIVNDFQKGDIAEGYSVSREKKESFPLTVTSAQKNPTAFYLCASSIQRVASYEQYFGPGTRLTVT.

The chain couples TRBV20-1 to TRBJ1-4, with D hard to call. Trimming shortened V by 3 bases and J by 7 bases, and 6 bases separated the two germline ends. The length of the CDR3 is 11 residues. Germline values: CDR1 DFQATT, CDR2 SNEGSKA (reference sequence). CDR3 bases: TGCAGTGCTAGCCGGGGTGAAAAACTGTTTTTT. It specifies CSASRGEKLFF.

The chain carries TRBV6-4 and TRBJ1-2, with 11 bases matching TRBD1. The CDR3 is 15 amino acids. V gave up 10 bases and J gave up 1 base; unmatched junction bases: 8. Germline CDR1 reads MRHNA; CDR2 reads SNTAGT. The CDR3 coding sequence is TGTGCCACCCATCCGGGACAGGGGGGTAACTATGGCTACACCTTC. It translates to CATHPGQGGNYGYTF.

Concerning this clone: Other nucleotide sequences from this sample produce the same CDR3. The rearrangement uses TRBV5-1 and TRBJ2-7; D is perhaps TRBD1 (5 bases). This CDR3 is built from 12 residues. Germline V CDR1 and CDR2: SGHRS, YFSETQ. The V gene lost 7 bases and the J gene lost 7 bases, with 15 bases spanning the gap. The CDR3 DNA is TGCGCCAGCTCCTTGGCAGGGTCGGAGCAGTACTTC. Amino acid sequence: CASSLAGSEQYF.